Presented here are 15 T cell receptor beta chains from one specimen sequenced in a study of T cells after posttransplantation cyclophosphamide. Generated by immunoSEQ multiplex PCR, the TCRdb table keeps only in-frame clones and is missing some. The profile shows some 4,500 clones, about two thirds of them singletons. The sample was memory CD8+ T cells sorted from blood. The receptor set was obtained from a woman aged 55 to 70 in good health, CMV-negative, and a related stem cell transplant donor.

This CDR3 is CASSFGTANYGYTF. Here the CDR3 DNA reads TGTGCCAGCAGTTTTGGGACAGCAAACTATGGCTACACCTTC. The V call is TRBV27, the J call TRBJ1-2; 7 positions match TRBD1. The germline CDR1 and CDR2 sequences are MNHEY and SMNVEV (reference sequence). Germline trimming cut 3 bases from V and 2 bases from J; bases unmatched to any gene: 3. The CDR3 loop spans 14 amino acids.

The sample holds one count of this clone. The V and J genes are TRBV9 and TRBJ2-1; TRBD2 might be the D (5 bases). The germline CDR1 and CDR2 sequences are SGDLS and YYNGEE. V lost 1 base to trimming and J lost 10 bases, with 9 bases between them. There are 12 residues in the CDR3. The CDR3, as DNA: TGTGCCAGCAGCGTAAGCGGCCCGGAGCAGTTCTTC. As protein: CASSVSGPEQFF.

This clone is medium-sized (0.01 to 0.1%) by share. This chain joins TRBV5-1 and TRBJ2-3; D possibly corresponds to TRBD2 (6 bases). Germline V CDR1 and CDR2: SGHRS, YFSETQ. The CDR3 length is 15 residues. The germline V and J ends were trimmed by 4 bases and 0 bases, with 12 bases remaining between them. Here the CDR3 DNA reads TGCGCCAGCAGCCCGGGGACTTCTAGCACAGATACGCAGTATTTT. This codes for CASSPGTSSTDTQYF.

This sequence joins TRBV7-2 and TRBJ2-3; D not certain. V was shortened by 5 bases and J by 3 bases, with 3 bases between the two germline ends. Germline lookup yields CDR1 SGHTA and CDR2 FQGNSA. The CDR3 length is 11 residues. In nucleotides, the CDR3 is TGTGCCAGCAGCCTGACAGATACGCAGTATTTT. This translates into CASSLTDTQYF.

V is TRBV28 and J is TRBJ1-2; D might be TRBD1 (6 bases). The germline V gene encodes CDR1 MDHEN and CDR2 SYDVKM. CDR3 size: 17 residues. Between the trimmed V and J ends, which lost 2 bases and 5 bases, there was a span of 21 bases. DNA of the CDR3: TGTGCCAGCAGTTTAATTGCCCGGGGCAGGGGCGATTATGGCTACACCTTC. Translating gives CASSLIARGRGDYGYTF.

This clone was recorded only once. The rearrangement uses TRBV7-9 and TRBJ2-1; D might be TRBD1 (6 bases). The germline V gene encodes CDR1 SEHNR and CDR2 FQNEAQ (reference sequence). The CDR3 runs 16 residues. The ends were cut back, 4 bases at V and 6 bases at J, with 19 bases in the middle. Written as DNA, the CDR3 is TGTGCCAGCAGCTCCCTGGACAGTGACACCCTCAATGAGCAGTTCTTC. Translating gives CASSSLDSDTLNEQFF.

The CDR3 coding sequence is TGTGCCAGCAGCCTTGGCCCGGGCGGGGAGCTGTTTTTT. It specifies CASSLGPGGELFF. V gene TRBV7-6 combines with J gene TRBJ2-2; no reliable D call. This CDR3 is 13 amino acids long. The germline gives CDR1 SGHVS, CDR2 FNYEAQ. The ends were cut back, 5 bases at V and 7 bases at J, with 11 bases in the middle.

The CDR3 is CASSSGQSHTDTQYF. The CDR3 nucleotides read TGTGCCAGCAGTTCGGGACAGTCACACACAGATACGCAGTATTTT. The rearrangement links TRBV27 to TRBJ2-3; 7 nucleotides agree with TRBD1. The junction had 6 bases not matched to a gene; V was cut back by 4 bases and J by 2 bases. The CDR3 has 15 residues. Germline assignment: CDR1 MNHEY and CDR2 SMNVEV (reference sequence).

The CDR3 protein is CASSIAGGSADTQYF. The CDR3 nucleotides are TGTGCCAGTAGTATTGCCGGCGGGAGTGCAGATACGCAGTATTTT. This sequence joins TRBV19 and TRBJ2-3, with TRBD2 identical over 7 bases. This CDR3 has 15 amino acids. V was pared by 3 bases and J by 4 bases, with 7 bases of the junction left unmatched. Germline assignment: CDR1 LNHDA and CDR2 SQIVND (reference sequence).

This chain joins TRBV19 and TRBJ2-1; 9 nucleotides agree with TRBD1. V lost 3 bases to trimming and J lost 7 bases; unmatched junction nucleotides: 7. CDR3 size: 15 residues. CDR1 LNHDA and CDR2 SQIVND come from the germline V gene (reference sequence). The CDR3 region has the DNA TGTGCCAGTAGTATTGTGGGACAGGGTCAAAATGAGCAGTTCTTC. Its protein product is CASSIVGQGQNEQFF. Supplemented by reference TRBV19 and TRBJ2-1, the full variable domain reads DGGITQSPKYLFRKEGQNVTLSCEQNLNHDAMYWYRQDPGQGLRLIYYSQIVNDFQKGDIAEGYSVSREKKESFPLTVTSAQKNPTAFYLCASSIVGQGQNEQFFGPGTRLTVL.

V is TRBV7-9 and J is TRBJ1-1, with D unclear. V dropped 5 bases and J dropped 5 bases, with 18 bases sitting between them. The CDR3 extends over 15 amino acids. Germline V gene lookup returns CDR1 SEHNR and CDR2 FQNEAQ (reference sequence). CDR3 nucleotides: TGTGCCAGCAGCCATACCGACACTGGGAGGACTGAAGCTTTCTTT. This sequence encodes CASSHTDTGRTEAFF.

The J gene is TRBJ2-7, the V gene TRBV7-9, with 8 bases aligning to TRBD1. V shed 1 base, J shed 0 bases, and the junction held 2 bases outside the gene matches. Germline V gives CDR1 SEHNR, CDR2 FQNEAQ (reference sequence). This CDR3 comprises 15 residues. The CDR3 region is CASSLVTGASYEQYF. DNA for the CDR3: TGTGCCAGCAGCTTAGTGACAGGGGCCTCCTACGAGCAGTACTTC.

Of note for this clone: At one of its ends the junction is not consistent with the germline gene, which may arise from a read error. The CDR3 sequence: CASRLAGAYGQYF. Written as DNA, the CDR3 is TGCGCCAGCCGACTAGCGGGGGCCTACGGGCAGTACTTC. The gene calls are TRBV4-1 and TRBJ2-7; 12 positions match TRBD2. Germline CDR1 is MGHRA and CDR2 is YSYEKL. This CDR3 has 13 amino acids.

Within the sample, this clone is medium-sized. This chain connects TRBV5-1 to TRBJ1-4, with D unclear. The CDR3 has 14 residues. CDR1 SGHRS and CDR2 YFSETQ come from the germline V gene. The V end lost 5 bases, the J end lost 7 bases, and 15 bases lay between the germline ends. The DNA for the CDR3 is TGCGCCAGCAGGGCCCGGAACAGTGGTGAAAAACTGTTTTTT. Its protein is CASRARNSGEKLFF.

The rearrangement uses TRBV2 and TRBJ2-7; the match to TRBD2 covers 8 bases. Germline CDR1 SNHLY, CDR2 FYNNEI. After removal of 6 bases from V and 4 bases from J, the junction contained 8 bases not matched to a gene. The CDR3 extends over 14 amino acids. The CDR3 nucleotides are TGTGCCAGCAGCCGGGAGACTAGCGTATACGAGCAGTACTTC. Protein: CASSRETSVYEQYF. The whole variable domain, remainder taken from reference TRBV2 and TRBJ2-7, is EPEVTQTPSHQVTQMGQEVILRCVPISNHLYFYWYRQILGQKVEFLVSFYNNEISEKSEIFDDQFSVERPDGSNFTLKIRSTKLEDSAMYFCASSRETSVYEQYFGPGTRLTVT.